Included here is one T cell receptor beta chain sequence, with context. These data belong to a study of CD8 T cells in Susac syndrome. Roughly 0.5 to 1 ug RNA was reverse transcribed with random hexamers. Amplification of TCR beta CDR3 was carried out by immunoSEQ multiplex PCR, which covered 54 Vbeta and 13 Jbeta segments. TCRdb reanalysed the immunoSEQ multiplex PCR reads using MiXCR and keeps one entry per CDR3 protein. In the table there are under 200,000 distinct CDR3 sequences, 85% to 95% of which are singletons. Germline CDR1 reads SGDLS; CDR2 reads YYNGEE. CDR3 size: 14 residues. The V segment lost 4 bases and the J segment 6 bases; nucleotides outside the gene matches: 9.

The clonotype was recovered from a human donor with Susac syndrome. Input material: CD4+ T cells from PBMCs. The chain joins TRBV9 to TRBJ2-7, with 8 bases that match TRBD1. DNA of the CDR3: TGTGCCAGCAGCCCGTCGGGACAGGCTTCCGAGCAGTACTTC. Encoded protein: CASSPSGQASEQYF.